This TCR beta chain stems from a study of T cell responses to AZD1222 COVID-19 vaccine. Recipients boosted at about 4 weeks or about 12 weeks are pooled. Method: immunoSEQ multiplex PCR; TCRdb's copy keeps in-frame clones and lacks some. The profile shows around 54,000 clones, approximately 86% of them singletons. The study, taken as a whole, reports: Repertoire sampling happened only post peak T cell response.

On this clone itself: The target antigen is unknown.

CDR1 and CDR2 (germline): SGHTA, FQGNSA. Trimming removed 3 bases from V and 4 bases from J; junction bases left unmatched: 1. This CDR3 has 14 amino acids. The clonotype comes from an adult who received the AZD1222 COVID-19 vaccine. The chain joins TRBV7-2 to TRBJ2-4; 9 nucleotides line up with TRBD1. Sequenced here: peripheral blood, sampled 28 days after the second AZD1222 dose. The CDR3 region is CASSLTGGKNIQYF. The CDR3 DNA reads TGTGCCAGCAGCTTGACAGGGGGGAAAAACATTCAGTACTTC.